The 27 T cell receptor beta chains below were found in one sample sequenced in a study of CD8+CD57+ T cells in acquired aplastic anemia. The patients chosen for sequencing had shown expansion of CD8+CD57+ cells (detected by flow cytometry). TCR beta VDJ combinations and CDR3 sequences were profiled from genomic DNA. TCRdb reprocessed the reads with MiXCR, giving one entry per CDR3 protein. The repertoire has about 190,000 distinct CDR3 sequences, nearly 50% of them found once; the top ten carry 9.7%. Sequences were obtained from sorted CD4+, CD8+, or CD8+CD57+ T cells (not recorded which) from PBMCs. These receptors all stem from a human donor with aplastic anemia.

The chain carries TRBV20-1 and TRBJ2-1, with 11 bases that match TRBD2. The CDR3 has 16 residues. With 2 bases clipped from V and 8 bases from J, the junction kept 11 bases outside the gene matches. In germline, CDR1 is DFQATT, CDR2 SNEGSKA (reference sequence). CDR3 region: CSARPFTSGRSYEQFF. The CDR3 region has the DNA TGCAGTGCTAGACCGTTCACTAGCGGGAGATCATATGAGCAGTTCTTC.

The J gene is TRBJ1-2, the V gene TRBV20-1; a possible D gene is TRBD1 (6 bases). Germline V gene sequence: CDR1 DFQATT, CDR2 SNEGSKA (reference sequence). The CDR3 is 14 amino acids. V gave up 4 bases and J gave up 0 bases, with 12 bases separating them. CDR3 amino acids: CSAKGTPANYGYTF. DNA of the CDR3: TGCAGTGCTAAAGGGACACCTGCTAACTATGGCTACACCTTC.

The CDR3 region is CASSDAASGNTIYF. The CDR3 DNA reads as TGTGCCAGCAGTGACGCGGCTTCTGGAAACACCATATATTTT. This rearrangement joins TRBV2 to TRBJ1-3, with D uncertain. Germline loops: CDR1 SNHLY, CDR2 FYNNEI. This CDR3 comprises 14 residues. The V end lost 3 bases, the J end lost 1 base, and 7 bases lay between the germline ends.

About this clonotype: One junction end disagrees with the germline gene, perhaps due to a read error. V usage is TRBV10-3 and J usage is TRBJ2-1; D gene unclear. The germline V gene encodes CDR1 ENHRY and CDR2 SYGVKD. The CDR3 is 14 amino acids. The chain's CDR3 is CAISTSSSYDEQFF. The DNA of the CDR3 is TGTGCCATCAGTACGTCGAGCTCCTACGATGAGCAGTTCTTC.

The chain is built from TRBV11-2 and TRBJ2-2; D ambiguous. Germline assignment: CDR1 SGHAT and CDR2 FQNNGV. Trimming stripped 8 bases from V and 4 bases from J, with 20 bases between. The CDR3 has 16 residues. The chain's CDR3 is CASSPPEGSSTGELFF. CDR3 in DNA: TGTGCCAGCTCACCACCGGAAGGAAGTAGCACCGGGGAGCTGTTTTTT.

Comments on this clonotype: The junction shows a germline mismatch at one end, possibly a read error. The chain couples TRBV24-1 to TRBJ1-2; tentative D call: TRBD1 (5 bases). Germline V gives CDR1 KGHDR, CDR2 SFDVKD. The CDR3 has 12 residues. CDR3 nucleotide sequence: TGTGCCACCAGTGATTTACCGGGACCTCATTCCTTC. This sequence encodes CATSDLPGPHSF.

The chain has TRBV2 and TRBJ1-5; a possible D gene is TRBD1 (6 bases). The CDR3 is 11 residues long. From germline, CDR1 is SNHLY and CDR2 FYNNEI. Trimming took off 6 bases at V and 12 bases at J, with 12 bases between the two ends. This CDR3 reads CASSPKQGQHF. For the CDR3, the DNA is TGTGCCAGCAGCCCTAAACAGGGCCAGCATTTT.

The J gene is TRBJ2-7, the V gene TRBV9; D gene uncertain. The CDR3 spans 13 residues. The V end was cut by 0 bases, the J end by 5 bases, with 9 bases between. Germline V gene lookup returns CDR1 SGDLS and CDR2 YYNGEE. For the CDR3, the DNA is TGTGCCAGCAGCGTAGACTCGATGGACGAGCAGTACTTC. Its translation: CASSVDSMDEQYF. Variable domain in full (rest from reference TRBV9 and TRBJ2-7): DSGVTQTPKHLITATGQRVTLRCSPRSGDLSVYWYQQSLDQGLQFLIQYYNGEERAKGNILERFSAQQFPDLHSELNLSSLELGDSALYFCASSVDSMDEQYFGPGTRLTVT.

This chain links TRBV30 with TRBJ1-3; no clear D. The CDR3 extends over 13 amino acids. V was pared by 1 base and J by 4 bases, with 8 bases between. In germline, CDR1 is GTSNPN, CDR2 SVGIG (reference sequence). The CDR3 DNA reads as TGTGCCTGGAGTGCAAGTTGGGGAAACACCATATATTTT. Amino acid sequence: CAWSASWGNTIYF.

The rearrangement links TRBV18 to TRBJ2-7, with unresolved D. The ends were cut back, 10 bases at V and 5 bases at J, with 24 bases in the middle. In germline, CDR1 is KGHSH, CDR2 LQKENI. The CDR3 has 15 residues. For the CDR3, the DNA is TGTGCCACCTCCGACTCAGCGCTGGGGTTGAACGAGCAGTACTTC. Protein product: CATSDSALGLNEQYF. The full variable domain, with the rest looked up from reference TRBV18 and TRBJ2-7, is NAGVMQNPRHLVRRRGQEARLRCSPMKGHSHVYWYRQLPEEGLKFMVYLQKENIIDESGMPKERFSAEFPKEGPSILRIQQVVRGDSAAYFCATSDSALGLNEQYFGPGTRLTVT.

CDR3 DNA: TGTGCCAGCAGCCAAACTAGCGGCTACAATGAGCAGTTCTTC. Its translation: CASSQTSGYNEQFF. The chain couples TRBV9 to TRBJ2-1; 8 bases are shared with TRBD2. V lost 4 bases, J lost 3 bases, and 3 bases stayed unmatched. Germline values: CDR1 SGDLS, CDR2 YYNGEE. The CDR3 contains 14 residues.

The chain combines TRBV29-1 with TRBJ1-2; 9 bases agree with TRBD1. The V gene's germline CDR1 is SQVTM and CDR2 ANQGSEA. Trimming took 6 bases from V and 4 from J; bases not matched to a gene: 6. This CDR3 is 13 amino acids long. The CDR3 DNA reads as TGCAGCGTGAGGACAGGGGAACGCTATGGCTACACCTTC. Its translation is CSVRTGERYGYTF.

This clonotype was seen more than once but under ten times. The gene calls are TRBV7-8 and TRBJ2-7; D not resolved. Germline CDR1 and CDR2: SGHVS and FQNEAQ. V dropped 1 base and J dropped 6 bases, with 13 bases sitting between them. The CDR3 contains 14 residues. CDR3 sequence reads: CASSLESSWVEQYF. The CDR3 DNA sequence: TGTGCCAGCAGCTTAGAGAGTTCGTGGGTCGAGCAGTACTTC.

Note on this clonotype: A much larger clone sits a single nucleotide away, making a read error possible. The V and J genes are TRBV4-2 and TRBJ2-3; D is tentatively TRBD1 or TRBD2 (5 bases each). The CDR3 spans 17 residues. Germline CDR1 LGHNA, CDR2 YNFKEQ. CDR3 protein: CAGSPLWSSWGTDTQYF. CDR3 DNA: TGTGCCGGCAGCCCGCTCTGGTCCTCCTGGGGGACAGATACGCAGTATTTT.

The CDR3 bases are TGTGCCAGCAGCTTCAGGGAGGCCACTGAAGCTTTCTTT. It encodes CASSFREATEAFF. V and J are TRBV7-6 and TRBJ1-1, with D tentatively TRBD1 (5 bases). This CDR3 has 13 amino acids. Germline loops: CDR1 SGHVS, CDR2 FNYEAQ. Trimming left V 3 bases short and J 4 bases short, with 9 bases between. The entire variable domain, with the rest obtained from reference TRBV7-6 and TRBJ1-1, is as follows: GAGVSQSPRYKVTKRGQDVALRCDPISGHVSLYWYRQALGQGPEFLTYFNYEAQQDKSGLPNDRFSAERPEGSISTLTIQRTEQRDSAMYRCASSFREATEAFFGQGTRLTVV.

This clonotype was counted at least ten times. The CDR3 bases are TGCGCCAGCAGCTTGCCGCGTAGCGGGAGTGTGCACGAGCAGTACTTC. Encoded protein: CASSLPRSGSVHEQYF. The rearrangement links TRBV5-1 to TRBJ2-7; 9 positions agree with TRBD2. The CDR3 length is 16 residues. Germline CDR1 is SGHRS and CDR2 is YFSETQ. V lost 1 base and J lost 5; bases outside the gene matches: 10.

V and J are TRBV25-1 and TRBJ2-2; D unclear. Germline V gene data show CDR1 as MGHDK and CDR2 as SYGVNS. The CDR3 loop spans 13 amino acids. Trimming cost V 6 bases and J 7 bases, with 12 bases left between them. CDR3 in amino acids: CASRSRGGGELFF. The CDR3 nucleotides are TGTGCCAGCAGGTCGAGAGGCGGCGGGGAGCTGTTTTTT.

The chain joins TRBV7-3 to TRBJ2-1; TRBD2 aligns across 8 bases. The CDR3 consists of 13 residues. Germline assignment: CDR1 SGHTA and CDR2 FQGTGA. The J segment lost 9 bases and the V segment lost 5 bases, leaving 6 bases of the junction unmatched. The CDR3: CASSPSSGSEQFF. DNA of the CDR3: TGTGCCAGCAGCCCCTCGAGCGGGAGTGAGCAGTTCTTC.

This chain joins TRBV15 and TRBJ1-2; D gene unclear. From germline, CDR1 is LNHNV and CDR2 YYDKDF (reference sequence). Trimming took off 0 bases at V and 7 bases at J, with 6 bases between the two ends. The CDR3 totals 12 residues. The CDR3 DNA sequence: TGTGCCACCAGCAGAGATAACGGTGGCTACACCTTC. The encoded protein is CATSRDNGGYTF.

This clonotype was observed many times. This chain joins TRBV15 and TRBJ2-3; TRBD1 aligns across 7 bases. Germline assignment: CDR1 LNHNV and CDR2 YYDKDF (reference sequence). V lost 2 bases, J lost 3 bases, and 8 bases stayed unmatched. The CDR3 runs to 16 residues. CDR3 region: CATSRSPGQITDTQYF. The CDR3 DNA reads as TGTGCCACCAGCAGAAGTCCGGGACAGATTACAGATACGCAGTATTTT. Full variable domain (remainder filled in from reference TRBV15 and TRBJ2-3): DAMVIQNPRYQVTQFGKPVTLSCSQTLNHNVMYWYQQKSSQAPKLLFHYYDKDFNNEADTPDNFQSRRPNTSFCFLDIRSPGLGDTAMYLCATSRSPGQITDTQYFGPGTRLTVL.

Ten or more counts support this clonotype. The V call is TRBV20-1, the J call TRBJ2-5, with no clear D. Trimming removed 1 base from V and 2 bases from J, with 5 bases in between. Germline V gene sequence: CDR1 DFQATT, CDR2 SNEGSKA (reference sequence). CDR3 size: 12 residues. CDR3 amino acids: CSARGRQETQYF. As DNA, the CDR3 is TGCAGTGCTAGAGGGCGACAAGAGACCCAGTACTTC.

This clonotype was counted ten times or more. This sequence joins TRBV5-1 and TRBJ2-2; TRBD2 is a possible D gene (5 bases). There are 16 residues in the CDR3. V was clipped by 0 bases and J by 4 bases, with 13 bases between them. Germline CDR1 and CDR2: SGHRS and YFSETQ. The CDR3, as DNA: TGCGCCAGCAGCTTGGCTCCGGGATTCGGCACCGGGGAGCTGTTTTTT. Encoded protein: CASSLAPGFGTGELFF.

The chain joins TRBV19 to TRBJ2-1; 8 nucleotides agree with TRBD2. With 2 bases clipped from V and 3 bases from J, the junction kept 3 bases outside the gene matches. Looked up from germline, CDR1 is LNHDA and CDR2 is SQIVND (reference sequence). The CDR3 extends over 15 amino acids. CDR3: CASSIRAGDYNEQFF. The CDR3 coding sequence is TGTGCCAGTAGTATAAGAGCGGGAGACTACAATGAGCAGTTCTTC. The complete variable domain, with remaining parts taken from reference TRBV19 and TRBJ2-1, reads DGGITQSPKYLFRKEGQNVTLSCEQNLNHDAMYWYRQDPGQGLRLIYYSQIVNDFQKGDIAEGYSVSREKKESFPLTVTSAQKNPTAFYLCASSIRAGDYNEQFFGPGTRLTVL.

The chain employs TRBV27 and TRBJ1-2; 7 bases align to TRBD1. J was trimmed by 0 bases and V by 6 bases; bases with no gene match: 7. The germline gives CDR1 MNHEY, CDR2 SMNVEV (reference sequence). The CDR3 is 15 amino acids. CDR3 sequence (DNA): TGTGCCAGCAGACAGGGGACCCTAGCTAACTATGGCTACACCTTC. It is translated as CASRQGTLANYGYTF.

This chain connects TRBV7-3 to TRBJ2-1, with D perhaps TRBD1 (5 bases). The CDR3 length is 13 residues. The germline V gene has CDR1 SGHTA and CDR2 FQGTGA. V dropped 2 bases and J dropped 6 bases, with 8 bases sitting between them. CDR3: CASSLPGSNEQFF. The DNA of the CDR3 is TGTGCCAGCAGCTTACCAGGGTCCAATGAGCAGTTCTTC.

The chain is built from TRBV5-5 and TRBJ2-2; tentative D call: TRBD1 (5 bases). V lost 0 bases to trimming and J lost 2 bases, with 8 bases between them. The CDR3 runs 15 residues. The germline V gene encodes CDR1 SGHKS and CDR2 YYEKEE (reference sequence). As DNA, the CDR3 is TGTGCCAGCAGCTTGGCCGGACATAACACCGGGGAGCTGTTTTTT. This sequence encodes CASSLAGHNTGELFF.

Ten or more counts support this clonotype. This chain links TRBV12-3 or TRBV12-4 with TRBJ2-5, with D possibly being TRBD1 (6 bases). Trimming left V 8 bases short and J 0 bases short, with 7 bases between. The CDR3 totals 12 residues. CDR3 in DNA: TGTGCCAGCGGACAGTACCAAGAGACCCAGTACTTC. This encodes CASGQYQETQYF.